The source of this TCR beta chain is a study of CD8 T cells in Susac syndrome. RNA was extracted with the RNeasy kit, and a quantity of roughly 0.5 to 1 ug was reverse transcribed using random hexamers. TCRdb redid the calling of the immunoSEQ multiplex PCR reads with MiXCR, one entry per CDR3 protein. The table shows 200,000 to 250,000 distinct CDR3 sequences, with about 94% occurring only once. Germline trimming cut 4 bases from V and 5 bases from J; bases unmatched to any gene: 8. Germline V CDR1 and CDR2: DFQATT, SNEGSKA (reference sequence). This CDR3 is built from 14 residues. This sequence was found in a human donor with Susac syndrome. V and J are TRBV20-1 and TRBJ2-1, with 7 bases aligning to TRBD1. The sample comprised CD4+ T cells from PBMCs. CDR3 region: CSAIYYRGDNEQFF. CDR3 DNA: TGCAGTGCTATATACTACAGGGGAGACAATGAGCAGTTCTTC.